This is a list of T cell receptor beta chains from one sample in a study of radiation and T cells in renal cell carcinoma. Assay: immunoSEQ multiplex PCR; the TCRdb copy retains only in-frame clones and omits some. This table has roughly 45,000 clones, about 84% appearing once. Sequencing was performed on blood, taken from a patient whose treatment included radiotherapy and nephrectomy. The receptors were gathered from a woman in her 70s with renal cell carcinoma. Both conserved end residues are part of each CDR3. Fields, in order: D gene, V gene, clone size, J gene, CDR3 protein, CDR3 DNA. The D gene is left open where the match is weak. Clone size is not always given. Where it is, it says once, few, many or a class for expanded clones.

.	TRBV11-2	.	TRBJ2-7	CASSLEKQYF	TGTGCCAGCAGCCTAGAAAAGCAGTACTTC
.	TRBV7-9	few	TRBJ2-2	CASSLGGGVGGELFF	TGTGCCAGCAGCTTAGGAGGAGGTGTTGGCGGGGAGCTGTTTTTT
TRBD2	TRBV4-2	.	TRBJ2-3	CASSHGNSGDTDTQYF	TGTGCCAGCAGCCATGGAAATAGCGGGGACACAGATACGCAGTATTTT
.	TRBV30	.	TRBJ2-1	CAWSRGASGHNEQFF	TGTGCCTGGAGCAGGGGGGCTAGCGGGCATAATGAGCAGTTCTTC
.	TRBV6-5	.	TRBJ2-5	CASSYVSGGYQETQYF	TGTGCCAGCAGTTACGTCTCAGGGGGGTACCAAGAGACCCAGTACTTC
TRBD2	TRBV5-1	.	TRBJ2-1	CASQLAGVNEQFF	TGCGCCAGCCAGCTAGCGGGGGTCAATGAGCAGTTCTTC
.	TRBV27	.	TRBJ2-7	CASSFAPLWGSHEQYF	TGTGCCAGCAGTTTTGCCCCCCTGTGGGGATCCCACGAGCAGTACTTC
.	TRBV7-9	.	TRBJ1-1	CASSLGRVDTEAFF	TGTGCCAGCAGCTTAGGCAGGGTGGACACTGAAGCTTTCTTT
TRBD1	TRBV6-1	.	TRBJ1-5	CASSGSGGYQPQHF	TGTGCCAGCAGTGGATCAGGGGGCTATCAGCCCCAGCATTTT
TRBD1	TRBV29-1	.	TRBJ1-6	CSVRQGAKENSPLHF	TGCAGCGTAAGACAGGGGGCGAAGGAAAATTCACCCCTCCACTTT
.	TRBV7-2	.	TRBJ2-1	CASSSWAGIRNEQFF	TGTGCCAGCAGCTCCTGGGCCGGGATCCGCAATGAGCAGTTCTTC
.	TRBV19	once	TRBJ1-6	CASSISGGRPSPLHF	TGTGCCAGTAGTATTAGCGGAGGGCGCCCTTCACCCCTCCACTTT
.	TRBV19	.	TRBJ1-5	CASSPLLAQVNQPQHF	TGTGCCAGTAGTCCCCTTCTGGCACAGGTGAATCAGCCCCAGCATTTT
.	TRBV4-1	.	TRBJ2-5	CASSQGLVKQETQYF	TGCGCCAGCAGCCAAGGTTTAGTAAAACAAGAGACCCAGTACTTC
.	TRBV5-1	.	TRBJ1-2	CASSLAVREAFGYTF	TGCGCCAGCAGCTTGGCCGTCAGGGAAGCTTTTGGCTACACCTTC
TRBD1	TRBV5-1	.	TRBJ2-1	CASSPRTGRDNEQFF	TGCGCCAGCAGCCCCCGGACAGGGCGGGACAATGAGCAGTTCTTC
.	TRBV19	.	TRBJ2-2	CASSMRQGEAGELFF	TGTGCCAGTAGTATGCGGCAGGGTGAGGCCGGGGAGCTGTTTTTT
TRBD2	TRBV7-2	.	TRBJ2-7	CASSLVASGRYEQYF	TGTGCCAGCAGCTTAGTGGCTAGCGGGAGGTACGAGCAGTACTTC
.	TRBV18	.	TRBJ1-2	CASSPPDNYGYTF	TGTGCCAGCTCACCTCCCGATAACTATGGCTACACCTTC
.	TRBV5-6	.	TRBJ2-3	CASSYRGTDTQYF	TGTGCCAGCAGCTACAGGGGCACAGATACGCAGTATTTT
TRBD2	TRBV6-4	.	TRBJ2-7	CASSVPTSGSPHEQYF	TGTGCCAGCAGTGTACCGACTAGCGGGAGTCCCCACGAGCAGTACTTC
.	TRBV4-1	once	TRBJ1-1	CASSQAWGGQGRTEAFF	TGCGCCAGCAGCCAAGCCTGGGGGGGCCAAGGGAGAACTGAAGCTTTCTTT
TRBD1	TRBV29-1	.	TRBJ2-5	CSVEVGGAWETQYF	TGCAGCGTTGAGGTAGGGGGCGCGTGGGAGACCCAGTACTTC
TRBD1	TRBV2	.	TRBJ2-1	CASSEVGQGRDEQFF	TGTGCCAGCAGTGAAGTCGGACAGGGTCGCGATGAGCAGTTCTTC
.	TRBV4-1	.	TRBJ2-3	CASSQDRAGVGTDTQYF	TGCGCCAGCAGCCAAGATCGGGCAGGGGTAGGCACAGATACGCAGTATTTT
TRBD1	TRBV5-6	.	TRBJ1-2	CASSWGQGPLGGYTF	TGTGCCAGCAGCTGGGGACAGGGCCCATTGGGTGGCTACACCTTC
.	TRBV29-1	.	TRBJ2-7	CSVVVPGEYEQYF	TGCAGCGTTGTCGTACCCGGGGAGTACGAGCAGTACTTC
.	TRBV7-6	.	TRBJ2-1	CASSSLGGQTGHEQFF	TGTGCCAGCAGCTCCCTTGGGGGCCAAACGGGGCATGAGCAGTTCTTC
.	TRBV29-1	.	TRBJ1-5	CSVGGGGGGQPQHF	TGCAGCGTTGGGGGTGGCGGGGGCGGTCAGCCCCAGCATTTT
TRBD2	TRBV5-1	.	TRBJ2-2	CASSILAGQNTGELFF	TGCGCCAGCAGCATTCTAGCGGGACAGAACACCGGGGAGCTGTTTTTT
TRBD1	TRBV6-5	.	TRBJ1-5	CASSLQGGINQPQHF	TGTGCCAGCAGTCTACAGGGGGGGATCAATCAGCCCCAGCATTTT
TRBD2	TRBV5-1	.	TRBJ2-5	CASSPRLAEAETQYF	TGCGCCAGCAGCCCCCGACTAGCAGAGGCGGAGACCCAGTACTTC
TRBD1	TRBV11-2	.	TRBJ2-7	CASSRDRADEQYF	TGTGCCAGCAGCCGGGACAGGGCAGACGAGCAGTACTTC
.	TRBV7-2	.	TRBJ2-4	CASSEGQGGIQYF	TGTGCCAGCAGCGAAGGACAGGGAGGGATTCAGTACTTC
TRBD1	TRBV27	.	TRBJ2-7	CASSPLGQGGLEQYF	TGTGCCAGCAGTCCCTTGGGACAGGGGGGTCTCGAGCAGTACTTC
TRBD1	TRBV5-6	.	TRBJ1-3	CASSLMGQGTGNTIYF	TGTGCCAGCAGCTTGATGGGACAGGGCACTGGAAACACCATATATTTT
.	TRBV30	.	TRBJ1-2	CAWSLQGGYTF	TGTGCCTGGAGTTTACAGGGTGGCTACACCTTC
TRBD1	TRBV19	few	TRBJ1-1	CASSWTGGMNTEAFF	TGTGCCAGTAGTTGGACAGGGGGCATGAACACTGAAGCTTTCTTT
TRBD2	TRBV6-6	.	TRBJ2-1	CASNRGVSYNEQFF	TGTGCCAGCAACCGGGGGGTCTCCTACAATGAGCAGTTCTTC
.	TRBV6-1	.	TRBJ1-5	CASSERAREINQPQHF	TGTGCCAGCAGTGAACGAGCCAGGGAGATCAATCAGCCCCAGCATTTT
.	TRBV5-1	.	TRBJ1-1	CASSFKTDTEAFF	TGCGCCAGCAGCTTTAAGACAGACACTGAAGCTTTCTTT
.	TRBV6-5	.	TRBJ2-2	CASSSGTNTGELFF	TGTGCCAGCAGTTCCGGGACTAACACCGGGGAGCTGTTTTTT
.	TRBV6-5	.	TRBJ1-4	CASSYFSGYEKLFF	TGTGCCAGCAGTTACTTTTCAGGGTATGAAAAACTGTTTTTT
TRBD1	TRBV27	.	TRBJ2-7	CASSPQQGASYEQYF	TGTGCCAGCAGTCCTCAACAGGGGGCATCCTACGAGCAGTACTTC
.	TRBV12-5	.	TRBJ2-3	CASGLGEYF	TGTGCTAGTGGCCTAGGGGAGTATTTT
TRBD1	TRBV4-2	.	TRBJ2-6	CASSQRDRGRSGANVLTF	TGTGCCAGCAGCCAGAGGGACAGGGGCCGGTCTGGGGCCAACGTCCTGACTTTC